What follows are 3 T cell receptor beta chains derived from one specimen sequenced in a study of OX40 agonist ivuxolimab in advanced cancers. Measured with immunoSEQ multiplex PCR; TCRdb has only the in-frame clones, and not every one. The sample yields fewer than 20,000 clones, 92% seen once. The input for sequencing was CD4+ or CD8+ T cells sorted from blood, taken in a trial of the OX40 agonist ivuxolimab. Receptors originate from an adult with an advanced solid tumor such as melanoma, head and neck, liver or kidney cancer.

This clone has only a few counts. This chain uses TRBV11-3 with TRBJ2-7; unclear D gene. The CDR3 runs 12 residues. V was clipped by 3 bases and J by 5 bases, with 8 bases between them. The germline gives CDR1 SGHNT, CDR2 YENEEA. In nucleotides, the CDR3 is TGTGCCAGCAGCTTGATGGATAACGAGCAGTACTTC. Translating it yields CASSLMDNEQYF.

The V call is TRBV28, the J call TRBJ1-1, with 8 bases that match TRBD1. Trimming removed 7 bases from V and 0 bases from J; junction bases left unmatched: 10. CDR1 and CDR2 from the germline V gene are MDHEN and SYDVKM. The CDR3 consists of 16 residues. The CDR3 here is CASNPGTGYMNTEAFF. The CDR3 DNA reads as TGTGCCAGCAACCCCGGGACAGGCTATATGAACACTGAAGCTTTCTTT.

The chain employs TRBV7-9 and TRBJ2-5; D uncertain. This CDR3 is built from 12 residues. Germline CDR1 is SEHNR and CDR2 is FQNEAQ (reference sequence). V lost 0 bases and J lost 5, with 4 bases in between. This CDR3 is CASSLAPETQYF. CDR3 nucleotides: TGTGCCAGCAGCTTAGCTCCGGAGACCCAGTACTTC.